The 16 T cell receptor beta chains in this list originate from one sample, sequenced in a study of blood T cell repertoires in COVID-19. Profiled with immunoSEQ multiplex PCR; TCRdb holds only in-frame clones, not every one. The sample carries roughly 200,000 clones, about nine tenths recorded once. Sequenced material: peripheral blood. The receptors here all came from a man between 18 and 29 years old with active or convalescent COVID-19.

The chain is built from TRBV3-1 (or the pseudogene TRBV3-2) and TRBJ1-1, with 7 bases lining up with TRBD1. Germline lookup yields CDR1 LGHDT and CDR2 YNNKEL (reference sequence). The V segment lost 3 bases and the J segment 7 bases; nucleotides outside the gene matches: 11. The CDR3 extends over 15 amino acids. For the CDR3, the DNA is TGTGCCAGCAGCCAGGGGACCGACAGGGCGGGTGAAGCTTTCTTT. The encoded protein is CASSQGTDRAGEAFF.

This chain links TRBV5-6 with TRBJ2-7; 7 bases align to TRBD2. The V gene end was trimmed by 0 bases and the J gene end by 3 bases; junction bases not matched to a gene: 3. CDR3 length equals 14 residues. Germline V CDR1 and CDR2: SGHDT, YYEEEE. The CDR3 spells CASSLALADYEQYF. CDR3 nucleotide sequence: TGTGCCAGCAGCTTGGCGCTAGCGGACTACGAGCAGTACTTC.

The V call is TRBV10-2, the J call TRBJ2-1; D uncertain. V was shortened by 1 base and J by 4 bases, with 5 bases between the two germline ends. The V gene's germline CDR1 is WSHSY and CDR2 SAAADI. The CDR3 is 13 residues long. CDR3 region: CASSEWAYNEQFF. As DNA, the CDR3 is TGCGCCAGCAGTGAGTGGGCGTACAATGAGCAGTTCTTC.

This sequence joins TRBV14 and TRBJ1-1; D gene uncertain. The CDR3 is 12 residues long. Trimming took off 4 bases at V and 8 bases at J, with 11 bases between the two ends. The V gene's germline CDR1 is SGHDN and CDR2 FVKESK. DNA of the CDR3: TGTGCCAGCAGCCCAACAAGTGCAGAAGCTTTCTTT. The encoded protein is CASSPTSAEAFF.

With respect to this clone: This CDR3 is also generated by other DNA sequences in the sample. CDR3 loop: CASSPRTGMNTEAFF. For the CDR3, the DNA is TGTGCCAGTAGTCCGCGGACAGGAATGAACACTGAAGCTTTCTTT. The rearrangement joins TRBV19 to TRBJ1-1; 7 nucleotides agree with TRBD1. Trimming at V came to 5 bases and at J to 0 bases, leaving 6 bases not matched to a gene. CDR3 length: 15 amino acids. CDR1 and CDR2 from the germline V gene are LNHDA and SQIVND (reference sequence).

This sequence joins TRBV30 and TRBJ2-1, with 8 positions matching TRBD1. With V trimmed by 1 base and J by 14 bases, 4 bases remained unmatched. The germline gives CDR1 GTSNPN, CDR2 SVGIG (reference sequence). This CDR3 comprises 11 residues. The CDR3, as DNA: TGTGCCTGGAGTGCAATGGACAGGGAGTTCTTC. It encodes CAWSAMDREFF.

This sequence joins TRBV5-1 and TRBJ1-1, with unresolved D. The CDR3 consists of 13 residues. V was cut by 2 bases and J by 3 bases, with 8 bases left in between. CDR1 and CDR2 (germline): SGHRS, YFSETQ. The CDR3 loop reads CASSFGSDTEAFF. The CDR3 DNA reads as TGCGCCAGCAGCTTCGGCAGCGACACTGAAGCTTTCTTT.

DNA for the CDR3: TGTGCCAGCAGTCGGGACACTTCACACTACACCTTC. Translating it yields CASSRDTSHYTF. The J gene is TRBJ1-2, the V gene TRBV12-3 or TRBV12-4; weak D call: TRBD1 (6 bases). This CDR3 is built from 12 residues. The ends were cut back, 5 bases at V and 10 bases at J, with 14 bases in the middle.

The chain combines TRBV7-9 with TRBJ1-2, with a possible D match to TRBD1 (5 bases). Germline loops: CDR1 SEHNR, CDR2 FQNEAQ (reference sequence). The CDR3 extends over 12 amino acids. V lost 6 bases, J lost 8 bases, and 13 bases lay in between. The CDR3 region is CASSRQQRGYTF. The CDR3 DNA is TGTGCCAGCAGTAGACAGCAACGCGGCTACACCTTC. The full variable domain, rest sourced from reference TRBV7-9 and TRBJ1-2, is DTGVSQNPRHKITKRGQNVTFRCDPISEHNRLYWYRQTLGQGPEFLTYFQNEAQLEKSRLLSDRFSAERPKGSFSTLEIQRTEQGDSAMYLCASSRQQRGYTFGSGTRLTVV.

This clone is a singleton in its sample. The chain recombines TRBV5-1 with TRBJ2-5, with a possible D match to TRBD2 (6 bases). Germline V gives CDR1 SGHRS, CDR2 YFSETQ. The CDR3 consists of 13 residues. Trimming removed 10 bases at V and 3 bases at J, with 16 bases between. CDR3 residues: CASGTSPEETQYF. In nucleotides, the CDR3 is TGCGCCTCCGGTACTAGCCCGGAAGAGACCCAGTACTTC. Complete variable domain (other parts from reference TRBV5-1 and TRBJ2-5): KAGVTQTPRYLIKTRGQQVTLSCSPISGHRSVSWYQQTPGQGLQFLFEYFSETQRNKGNFPGRFSGRQFSNSRSEMNVSTLELGDSALYLCASGTSPEETQYFGPGTRLLVL.

This chain connects TRBV2 to TRBJ1-1; tentative D call: TRBD1 (6 bases). V was pared by 7 bases and J by 5 bases, with 14 bases between. CDR3 size: 13 residues. CDR1 is SNHLY and CDR2 is FYNNEI in the germline V gene. CDR3 nucleotides: TGTGCCAGCAATGTAGGGGGTGAGACTGAAGCTTTCTTT. Translation gives CASNVGGETEAFF.

The genes are TRBV18 and TRBJ2-7; D call uncertain. V shed 2 bases and J shed 2 bases, with 7 bases lying between them. CDR1 and CDR2 from the germline V gene are KGHSH and LQKENI. The CDR3 runs 13 residues. CDR3 in DNA: TGTGCCAGCTCACCAACGGTAGCCTACGAGCAGTACTTC. Its translation: CASSPTVAYEQYF.

The chain uses TRBV19 and TRBJ1-1; D is possibly TRBD1 (5 bases). Germline V gene sequence: CDR1 LNHDA, CDR2 SQIVND (reference sequence). V gave up 7 bases and J gave up 0 bases, with 9 bases separating them. The CDR3 has 13 residues. For the CDR3, the DNA is TGTGCCAGTACCCAGACAGTGAACACTGAAGCTTTCTTT. As protein: CASTQTVNTEAFF.

V and J are TRBV7-8 and TRBJ2-1, with D tentatively TRBD2 (5 bases). Trimming removed 1 base from V and 7 bases from J, with 17 bases in between. Germline V gene data show CDR1 as SGHVS and CDR2 as FQNEAQ. This CDR3 has 16 amino acids. The chain's CDR3 is CASSLVGSALGNEQFF. The CDR3 DNA is TGTGCCAGCAGCTTAGTAGGGAGCGCCCTGGGGAATGAGCAGTTCTTC.

The V gene is TRBV19, the J gene TRBJ1-2, with TRBD1 as a possible D gene (6 bases). Germline lookup yields CDR1 LNHDA and CDR2 SQIVND (reference sequence). Trimming removed 8 bases from V and 8 bases from J, with 12 bases in between. This CDR3 has 11 residues. The CDR3 is CASETGRGYTF. The CDR3 nucleotides are TGTGCCAGTGAAACAGGGCGCGGCTACACCTTC. Together with reference TRBV19 and TRBJ1-2, the CDR3 gives the full variable domain: DGGITQSPKYLFRKEGQNVTLSCEQNLNHDAMYWYRQDPGQGLRLIYYSQIVNDFQKGDIAEGYSVSREKKESFPLTVTSAQKNPTAFYLCASETGRGYTFGSGTRLTVV.

This clone appeared a few times. This chain connects TRBV29-1 to TRBJ1-2; 9 positions match TRBD1. V lost 7 bases, J lost 2 bases, and 5 bases stayed unmatched. CDR3 size: 13 residues. The V gene's germline CDR1 is SQVTM and CDR2 ANQGSEA. DNA for the CDR3: TGCAGCGGCGGACAGGGGATAAACTATGGCTACACCTTC. Translating it yields CSGGQGINYGYTF.